The T cell receptor beta chain under discussion was sequenced for a study of CD8 T cells in acute hepatitis C reinfection. Study summary: CD8+ T cells recognizing the HCV NS3-1073 epitope were profiled acutely and after viral clearance.

Documented time point: naive CD8 control sorted from an acute-time-point sample. Germline values: CDR1 MNHNS, CDR2 SASEGT. CDR3 length: 16 residues. Trimming removed 2 bases from V and 0 bases from J; junction bases left unmatched: 3. Broader study findings: Thirteen public clonotypes were found regardless of outcome. No group differed significantly in the high NS3-1073 repertoire diversity.

As to this clone: Its antigen is as yet unknown.

Assay: immunoSEQ multiplex PCR; the TCRdb copy retains only in-frame clones and omits some. The sample has more than 35,000 clones; around 87% are singletons. The TCR comes from a man aged 25-45 years with chronic hepatitis C. Sequenced: naive CD8+ T cells from PBMCs. The chain employs TRBV6-1 and TRBJ2-3, with 9 bases that match TRBD2. In DNA form, the CDR3 reads TGTGCCAGCAGTGAACTAGCGGGAATTAGCACAGATACGCAGTATTTT. Translated, it gives CASSELAGISTDTQYF.